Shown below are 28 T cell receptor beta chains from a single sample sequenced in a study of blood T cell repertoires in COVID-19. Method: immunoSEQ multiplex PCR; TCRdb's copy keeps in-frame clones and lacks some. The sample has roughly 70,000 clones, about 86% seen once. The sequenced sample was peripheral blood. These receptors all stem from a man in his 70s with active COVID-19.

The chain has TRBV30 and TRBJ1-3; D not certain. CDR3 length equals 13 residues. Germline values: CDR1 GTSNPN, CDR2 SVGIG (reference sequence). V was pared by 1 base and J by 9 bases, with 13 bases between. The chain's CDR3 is CAWSALAEGTIYF. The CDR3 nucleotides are TGTGCCTGGAGTGCCCTCGCGGAGGGCACCATATATTTT.

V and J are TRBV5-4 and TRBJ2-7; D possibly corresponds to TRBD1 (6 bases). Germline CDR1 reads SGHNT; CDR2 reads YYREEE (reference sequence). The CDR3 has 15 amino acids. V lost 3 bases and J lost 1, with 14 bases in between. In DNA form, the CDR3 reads TGTGCCAGCAGCTCCGCCGGGACAATTTCCTACGAGCAGTACTTC. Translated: CASSSAGTISYEQYF. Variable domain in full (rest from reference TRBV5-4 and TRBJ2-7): ETGVTQSPTHLIKTRGQQVTLRCSSQSGHNTVSWYQQALGQGPQFIFQYYREEENGRGNFPPRFSGLQFPNYSSELNVNALELDDSALYLCASSSAGTISYEQYFGPGTRLTVT.

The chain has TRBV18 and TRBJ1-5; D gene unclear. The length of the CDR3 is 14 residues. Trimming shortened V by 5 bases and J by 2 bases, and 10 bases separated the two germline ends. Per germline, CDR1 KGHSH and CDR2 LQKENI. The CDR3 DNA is TGTGCCAGCTCAGGGCAGCGGGGCAATCAGCCCCAGCATTTT. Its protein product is CASSGQRGNQPQHF.

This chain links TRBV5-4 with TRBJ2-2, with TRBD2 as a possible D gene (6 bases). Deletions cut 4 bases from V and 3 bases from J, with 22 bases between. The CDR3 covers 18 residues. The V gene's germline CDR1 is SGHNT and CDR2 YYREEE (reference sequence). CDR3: CASSPDLASGVDTGELFF. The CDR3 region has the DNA TGTGCCAGCAGCCCAGACCTAGCCTCGGGAGTGGACACCGGGGAGCTGTTTTTT. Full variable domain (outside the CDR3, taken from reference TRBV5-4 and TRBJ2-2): ETGVTQSPTHLIKTRGQQVTLRCSSQSGHNTVSWYQQALGQGPQFIFQYYREEENGRGNFPPRFSGLQFPNYSSELNVNALELDDSALYLCASSPDLASGVDTGELFFGEGSRLTVL.

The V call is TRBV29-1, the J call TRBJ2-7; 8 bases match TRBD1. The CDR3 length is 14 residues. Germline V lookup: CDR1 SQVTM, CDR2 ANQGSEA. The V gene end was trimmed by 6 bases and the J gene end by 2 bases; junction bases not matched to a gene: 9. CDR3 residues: CSVPSADRAYEQYF. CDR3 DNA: TGCAGCGTCCCCAGTGCGGACAGGGCCTACGAGCAGTACTTC.

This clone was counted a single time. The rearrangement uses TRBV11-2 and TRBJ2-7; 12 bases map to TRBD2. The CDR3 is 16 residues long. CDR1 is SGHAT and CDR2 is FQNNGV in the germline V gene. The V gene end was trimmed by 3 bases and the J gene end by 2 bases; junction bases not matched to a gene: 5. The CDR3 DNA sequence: TGTGCCAGCAGCTTGCTAGGACTAGCGGGAACCTACGAGCAGTACTTC. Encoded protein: CASSLLGLAGTYEQYF.

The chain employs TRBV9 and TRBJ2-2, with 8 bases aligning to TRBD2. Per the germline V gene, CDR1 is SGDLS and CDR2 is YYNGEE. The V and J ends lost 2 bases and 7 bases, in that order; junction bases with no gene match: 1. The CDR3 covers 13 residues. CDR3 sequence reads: CASSVAGGGELFF. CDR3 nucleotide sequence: TGTGCCAGCAGCGTGGCGGGGGGCGGGGAGCTGTTTTTT.

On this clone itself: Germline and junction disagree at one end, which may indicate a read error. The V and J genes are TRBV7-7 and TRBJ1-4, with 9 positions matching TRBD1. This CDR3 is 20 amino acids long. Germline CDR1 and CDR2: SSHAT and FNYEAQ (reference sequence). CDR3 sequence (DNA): TGTGCTAGCAGCCCGCGGACGACGTCCCGGGACAGGGCCCTCGGTGAAAAACTGTTTTTT. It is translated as CASSPRTTSRDRALGEKLFF.

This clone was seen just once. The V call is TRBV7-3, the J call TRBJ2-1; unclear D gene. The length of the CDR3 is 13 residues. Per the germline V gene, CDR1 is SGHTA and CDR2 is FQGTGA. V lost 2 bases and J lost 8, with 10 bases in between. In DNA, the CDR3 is TGTGCCAGCAGCTTAGAGCCGTTCCATGAGCAGTTCTTC. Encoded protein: CASSLEPFHEQFF.

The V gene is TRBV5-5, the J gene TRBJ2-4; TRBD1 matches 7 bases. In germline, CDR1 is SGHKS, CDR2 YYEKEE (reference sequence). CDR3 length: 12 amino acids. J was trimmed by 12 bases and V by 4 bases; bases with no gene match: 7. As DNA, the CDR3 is TGTGCCAGCAGCCCGGGGACAGCGGCTCAGTACTTC. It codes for CASSPGTAAQYF.

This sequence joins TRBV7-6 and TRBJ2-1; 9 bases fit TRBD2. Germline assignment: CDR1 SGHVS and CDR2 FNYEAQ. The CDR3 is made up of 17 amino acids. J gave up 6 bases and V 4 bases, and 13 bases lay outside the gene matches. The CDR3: CASSSRSTSGPPNEQFF. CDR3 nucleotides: TGTGCCAGCAGCTCCCGTTCGACTAGCGGACCCCCCAATGAGCAGTTCTTC.

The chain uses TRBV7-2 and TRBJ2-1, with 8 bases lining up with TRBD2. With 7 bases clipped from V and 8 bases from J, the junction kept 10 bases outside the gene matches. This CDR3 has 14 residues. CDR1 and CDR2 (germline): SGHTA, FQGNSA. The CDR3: CASTAGTSLDEQFF. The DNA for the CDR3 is TGTGCCAGCACCGCCGGGACTAGTCTTGATGAGCAGTTCTTC.

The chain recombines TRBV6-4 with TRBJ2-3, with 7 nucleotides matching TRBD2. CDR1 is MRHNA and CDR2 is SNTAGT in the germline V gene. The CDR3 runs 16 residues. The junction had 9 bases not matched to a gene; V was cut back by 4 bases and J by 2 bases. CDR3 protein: CASSADRGGATDTQYF. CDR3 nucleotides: TGTGCCAGCAGTGCCGACCGGGGAGGGGCCACAGATACGCAGTATTTT.

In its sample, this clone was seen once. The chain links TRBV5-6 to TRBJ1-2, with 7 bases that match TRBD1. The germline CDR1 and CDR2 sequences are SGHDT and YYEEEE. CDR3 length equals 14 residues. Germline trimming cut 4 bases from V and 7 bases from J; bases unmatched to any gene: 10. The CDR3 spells CASSTTTGAGGYTF. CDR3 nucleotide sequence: TGTGCCAGCAGCACCACAACAGGGGCGGGTGGCTACACCTTC.

In nucleotides, the CDR3 is TGCGCCAGCAGCCGGTCCGGGGCGGGGAGGGGCAGTTGGGAGCAGTACTTC. As protein: CASSRSGAGRGSWEQYF. The gene calls are TRBV4-3 and TRBJ2-7; 7 nucleotides agree with TRBD2. The CDR3 loop spans 17 amino acids. The germline CDR1 and CDR2 sequences are LGHNA and YSLEER. The ends lost 4 bases at V and 7 bases at J; junction bases unmatched: 19.

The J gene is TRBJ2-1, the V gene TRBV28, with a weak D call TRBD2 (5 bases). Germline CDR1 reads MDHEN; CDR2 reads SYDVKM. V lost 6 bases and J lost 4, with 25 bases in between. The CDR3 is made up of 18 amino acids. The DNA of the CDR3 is TGTGCCAGCAGGCCCGGGGTCAGCGTGGGAGTTCGGTACAATGAGCAGTTCTTC. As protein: CASRPGVSVGVRYNEQFF.

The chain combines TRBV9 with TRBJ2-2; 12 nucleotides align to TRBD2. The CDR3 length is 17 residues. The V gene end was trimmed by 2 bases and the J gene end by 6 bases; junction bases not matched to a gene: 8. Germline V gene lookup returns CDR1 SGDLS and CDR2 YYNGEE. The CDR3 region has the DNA TGTGCCAGCAGCGTCGGGCTAGCGGGAGGGGAGTCCGGGGAGCTGTTTTTT. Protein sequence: CASSVGLAGGESGELFF.

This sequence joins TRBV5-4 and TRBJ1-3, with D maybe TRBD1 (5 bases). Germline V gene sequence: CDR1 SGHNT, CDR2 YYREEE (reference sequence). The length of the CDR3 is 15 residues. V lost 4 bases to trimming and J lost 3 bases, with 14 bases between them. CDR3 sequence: CASSLGGGFGNTIYF. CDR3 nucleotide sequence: TGTGCCAGCAGCCTGGGGGGGGGTTTTGGAAACACCATATATTTT.

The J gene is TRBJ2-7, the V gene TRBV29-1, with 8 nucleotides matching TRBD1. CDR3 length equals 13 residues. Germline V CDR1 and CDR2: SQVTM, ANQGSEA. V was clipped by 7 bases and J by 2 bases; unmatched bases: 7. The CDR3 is CSATDRAPYEQYF. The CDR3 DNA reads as TGCAGCGCAACGGACAGGGCGCCCTACGAGCAGTACTTC.

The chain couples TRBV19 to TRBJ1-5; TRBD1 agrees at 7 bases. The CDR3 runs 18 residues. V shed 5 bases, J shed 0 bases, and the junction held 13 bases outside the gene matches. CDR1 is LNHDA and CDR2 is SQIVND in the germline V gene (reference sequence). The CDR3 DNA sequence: TGTGCCAGTAGTGAAGGGACAGTAGGCCCCTATAGCAATCAGCCCCAGCATTTT. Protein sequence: CASSEGTVGPYSNQPQHF. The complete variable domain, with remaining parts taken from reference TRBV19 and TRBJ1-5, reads DGGITQSPKYLFRKEGQNVTLSCEQNLNHDAMYWYRQDPGQGLRLIYYSQIVNDFQKGDIAEGYSVSREKKESFPLTVTSAQKNPTAFYLCASSEGTVGPYSNQPQHFGDGTRLSIL.

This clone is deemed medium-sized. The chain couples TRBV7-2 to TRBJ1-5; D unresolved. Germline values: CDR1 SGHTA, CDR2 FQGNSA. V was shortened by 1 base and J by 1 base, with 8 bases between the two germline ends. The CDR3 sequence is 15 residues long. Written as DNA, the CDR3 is TGTGCCAGCAGCTTAGTGGCCAAGAGCAATCAGCCCCAGCATTTT. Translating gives CASSLVAKSNQPQHF.

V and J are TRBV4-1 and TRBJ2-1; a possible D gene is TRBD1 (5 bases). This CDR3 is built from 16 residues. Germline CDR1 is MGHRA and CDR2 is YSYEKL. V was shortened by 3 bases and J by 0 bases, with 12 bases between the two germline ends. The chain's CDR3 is CASSQGQGSSYNEQFF. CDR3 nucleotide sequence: TGCGCCAGCAGCCAGGGGCAGGGCAGCTCCTACAATGAGCAGTTCTTC.

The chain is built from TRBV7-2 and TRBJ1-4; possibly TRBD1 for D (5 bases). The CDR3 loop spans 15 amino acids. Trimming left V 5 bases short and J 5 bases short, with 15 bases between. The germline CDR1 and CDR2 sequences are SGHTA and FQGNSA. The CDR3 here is CASSHWEGLNEKLFF. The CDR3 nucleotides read TGTGCCAGCAGCCACTGGGAGGGGCTCAATGAAAAACTGTTTTTT.

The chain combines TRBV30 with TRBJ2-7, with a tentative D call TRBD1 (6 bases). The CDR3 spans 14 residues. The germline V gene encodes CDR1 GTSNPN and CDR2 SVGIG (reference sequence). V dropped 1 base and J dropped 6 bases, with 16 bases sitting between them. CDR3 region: CAWSGGLVRGEQYF. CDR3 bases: TGTGCCTGGAGTGGGGGGCTAGTACGGGGCGAGCAGTACTTC.

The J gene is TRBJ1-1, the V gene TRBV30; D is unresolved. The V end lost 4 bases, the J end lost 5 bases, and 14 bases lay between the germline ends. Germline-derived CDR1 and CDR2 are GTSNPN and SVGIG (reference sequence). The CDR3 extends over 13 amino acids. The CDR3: CAWTRGRYTEAFF. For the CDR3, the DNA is TGTGCCTGGACCCGGGGTCGGTATACTGAAGCTTTCTTT.

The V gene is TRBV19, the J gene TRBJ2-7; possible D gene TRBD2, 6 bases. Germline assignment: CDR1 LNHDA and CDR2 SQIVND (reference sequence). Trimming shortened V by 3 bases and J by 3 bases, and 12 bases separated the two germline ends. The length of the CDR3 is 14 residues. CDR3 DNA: TGTGCCAGTAGTATGGGCGGAGGGCTCTACGAGCAGTACTTC. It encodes CASSMGGGLYEQYF.

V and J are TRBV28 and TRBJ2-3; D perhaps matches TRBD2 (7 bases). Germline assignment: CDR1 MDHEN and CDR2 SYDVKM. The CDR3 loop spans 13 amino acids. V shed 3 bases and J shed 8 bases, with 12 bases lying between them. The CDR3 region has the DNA TGTGCCAGCAGTTTCGGGGGGCTAGTTACGCAGTATTTT. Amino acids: CASSFGGLVTQYF.

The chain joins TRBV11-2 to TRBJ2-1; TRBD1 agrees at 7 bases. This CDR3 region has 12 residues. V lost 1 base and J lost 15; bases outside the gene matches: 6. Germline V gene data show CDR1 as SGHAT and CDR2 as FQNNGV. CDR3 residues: CASSLGSGDRFF. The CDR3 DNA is TGTGCCAGCAGCTTAGGATCCGGGGACAGGTTCTTC.